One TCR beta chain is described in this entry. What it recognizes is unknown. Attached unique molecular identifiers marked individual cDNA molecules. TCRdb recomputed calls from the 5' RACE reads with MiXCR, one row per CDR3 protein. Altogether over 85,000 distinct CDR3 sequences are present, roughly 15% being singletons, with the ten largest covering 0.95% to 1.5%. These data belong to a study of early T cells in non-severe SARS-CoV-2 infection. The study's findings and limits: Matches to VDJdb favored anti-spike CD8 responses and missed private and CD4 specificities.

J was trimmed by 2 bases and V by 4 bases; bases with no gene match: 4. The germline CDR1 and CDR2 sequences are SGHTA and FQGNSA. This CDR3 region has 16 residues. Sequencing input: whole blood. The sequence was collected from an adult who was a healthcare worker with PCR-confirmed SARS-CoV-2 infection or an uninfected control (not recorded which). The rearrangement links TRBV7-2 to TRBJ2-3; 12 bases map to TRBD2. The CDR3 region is CASSSSGGAYTDTQYF. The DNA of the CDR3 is TGTGCCAGCAGCTCTAGCGGGGGGGCCTACACAGATACGCAGTATTTT.